These T cell receptor beta chains were read from a single sample in a study of cytomegalovirus exposure and HLA in healthy donors. Repertoires were generated with immunoSEQ multiplex PCR, while TCRdb's copy carries only in-frame clones and drops some. The listing contains about 51,000 clones. Sequences were obtained from PBMCs. The source of these receptors is a female donor in good health and CMV-seronegative. CDR3s include the opening cysteine and the closing phenylalanine or tryptophan. Each record gives: CDR3 length, V gene, D gene, CDR3 protein. A D gene is named only where the DNA matches it firmly.

len: 17
v_gene: TRBV7-2
d_gene: TRBD1
CDR3aa: CASSRGTASSYNSPLHF

len: 15
v_gene: TRBV5-1
d_gene: -
CDR3aa: CASSLLGQQSYEQYF

len: 15
v_gene: TRBV30
d_gene: -
CDR3aa: CAWSTTWHVNEKLFF

len: 16
v_gene: TRBV7-9
d_gene: -
CDR3aa: CASRGLQLGDTGELFF

len: 14
v_gene: TRBV6-1
d_gene: -
CDR3aa: CASSVAQGDYGYTF

len: 11
v_gene: TRBV30
d_gene: -
CDR3aa: CAWSRPVGYTF

len: 13
v_gene: TRBV13
d_gene: TRBD1
CDR3aa: CASSPTGVETQYF

len: 15
v_gene: TRBV7-3
d_gene: -
CDR3aa: CASSLMSAGAETQYF

len: 14
v_gene: TRBV6-5
d_gene: TRBD1
CDR3aa: CASSPYTGVYEQYF

len: 14
v_gene: TRBV19
d_gene: -
CDR3aa: CATNVRQTNYGYTF

len: 16
v_gene: TRBV12-2
d_gene: -
CDR3aa: CASRLEREVIQETQYF

len: 13
v_gene: TRBV4-3
d_gene: -
CDR3aa: CASSQEGISPLHF

len: 14
v_gene: TRBV5-6
d_gene: -
CDR3aa: CASSLASTDNEQFF

len: 15
v_gene: TRBV19
d_gene: TRBD2
CDR3aa: CASSLGTSGSYEQYF

len: 15
v_gene: TRBV28
d_gene: TRBD1
CDR3aa: CASSLWRGQDEKLFF

len: 15
v_gene: TRBV30
d_gene: -
CDR3aa: CAWSVGGFANEKLFF

len: 17
v_gene: TRBV4-2
d_gene: TRBD2
CDR3aa: CASSQDLSGGLEGTQYF

len: 15
v_gene: TRBV29-1
d_gene: -
CDR3aa: CSVEERDRFNYGYTF

len: 17
v_gene: TRBV15
d_gene: TRBD1
CDR3aa: CATSRDWGQGVRSPLHF